This record looks at one T cell receptor beta chain sequence and its context. Its target is unknown. The time point was: cycle 4 day 1 (C4D1), after five to seven weeks of nivolumab. Following autologous stem cell transplantation, relapse occurred in every patient, and exposure to brentuximab vedotin varied. Produced via immunoSEQ multiplex PCR; TCRdb's table is partial and in-frame only. The sample records more than 75,000 clones, around 93% being singletons. The data belong to a study of PD-1 blockade in classical Hodgkin lymphoma. Overall study results and limits: TCR diversity rose significantly by C4D1 in CD4+ but not CD8+ cells. The study found complete responders had baseline diversity similar to newly diagnosed patients. Exclusion applied to patients who initiated nivolumab less than 1 year following ASCT.

The receptor comes from a human donor with classical Hodgkin lymphoma. Sequenced material: peripheral blood mononuclear cells (PBMCs), taken before the fourth cycle of nivolumab.

CDR3 sequence: CASSPMNRGFAGANVLTF. The DNA for the CDR3 is TGTGCCAGCAGCCCTATGAACAGGGGATTTGCTGGGGCCAACGTCCTGACTTTC. The rearrangement uses TRBV5-6 and TRBJ2-6, with TRBD1 identical over 7 bases. CDR3 size: 18 residues. Germline CDR1 SGHDT, CDR2 YYEEEE. The junction had 12 bases not matched to a gene; V was cut back by 4 bases and J by 2 bases.